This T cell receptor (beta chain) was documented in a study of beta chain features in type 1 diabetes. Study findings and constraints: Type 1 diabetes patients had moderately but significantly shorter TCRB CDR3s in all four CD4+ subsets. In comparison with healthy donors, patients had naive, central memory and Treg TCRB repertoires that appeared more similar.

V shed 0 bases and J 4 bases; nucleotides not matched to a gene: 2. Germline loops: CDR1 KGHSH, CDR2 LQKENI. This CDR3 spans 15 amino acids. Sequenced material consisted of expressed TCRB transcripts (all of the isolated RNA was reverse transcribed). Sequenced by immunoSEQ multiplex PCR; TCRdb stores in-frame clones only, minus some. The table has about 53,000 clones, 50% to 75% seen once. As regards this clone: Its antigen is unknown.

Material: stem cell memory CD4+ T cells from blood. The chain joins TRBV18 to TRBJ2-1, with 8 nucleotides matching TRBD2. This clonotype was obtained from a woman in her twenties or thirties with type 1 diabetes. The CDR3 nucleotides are TGTGCCAGCTCACCACCGGCTAGCGGGTACAATGAGCAGTTCTTC. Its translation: CASSPPASGYNEQFF.